The 5 T cell receptor beta chains below come from one sample, sequenced in a study of CD8 T cells in ankylosing spondylitis. Each CDR3 protein gets one entry after TCRdb re-called the 5' RACE reads with MiXCR. The repertoire holds 400,000 or so distinct CDR3 sequences, 25% to 30% seen once, with 0.89% in the top ten. General study findings and limits: One TCR beta motif, made up of 7 or 8 highly homologous variants, appeared characteristic of ankylosing spondylitis blood.

Their antigens remain unidentified. Sample: blood, either unsorted or a sorted T cell fraction (not recorded which). Receptor source: a male donor with ankylosing spondylitis.

This clonotype was recorded a few times. The chain employs TRBV12-3 or TRBV12-4 and TRBJ2-1; 7 bases align to TRBD1. This CDR3 contains 14 residues. Losses at the gene ends were 0 bases for V and 9 bases for J; bases not matched to a gene: 5. Here the CDR3 reads CASSLAHRGGEQFF. Written as DNA, the CDR3 is TGTGCCAGCAGTTTAGCTCACAGGGGTGGTGAGCAGTTCTTC.

The chain employs TRBV27 and TRBJ1-1; no firm D call. CDR1 is MNHEY, CDR2 SMNVEV, per germline (reference sequence). Trimming stripped 3 bases from V and 4 bases from J, with 9 bases between. CDR3 size: 13 residues. The CDR3 DNA reads TGTGCCAGCAGTTTCACCGATGGCACTGAAGCTTTCTTT. Translating it yields CASSFTDGTEAFF.

The rearrangement joins TRBV10-3 to TRBJ2-1; TRBD2 aligns across 10 bases. The junction had 16 bases not matched to a gene; V was cut back by 4 bases and J by 7 bases. The CDR3 spans 18 residues. The V gene's germline CDR1 is ENHRY and CDR2 SYGVKD. CDR3 DNA: TGTGCCATCAGTGTACAAGGGGGAGTAGCGGGAGGTGTAAATGAGCAGTTCTTC. Translating gives CAISVQGGVAGGVNEQFF.

V gene TRBV2 combines with J gene TRBJ2-2, with 7 bases identical to TRBD1. The V and J ends lost 10 bases and 4 bases, in that order; junction bases with no gene match: 3. Germline CDR1 and CDR2: SNHLY and FYNNEI. CDR3 length equals 12 residues. Written as DNA, the CDR3 is TGTGCCATGGACAGGTTCACCGGGGAGCTGTTTTTT. Translated: CAMDRFTGELFF.

The chain combines TRBV5-1 with TRBJ2-2, with D perhaps TRBD1 (5 bases). Germline CDR1 is SGHRS and CDR2 is YFSETQ. The V gene lost 1 base and the J gene lost 5 bases, with 18 bases spanning the gap. The CDR3 spans 17 residues. The CDR3 protein is CASSLMGDQGRTGELFF. The DNA of the CDR3 is TGCGCCAGCAGCTTGATGGGTGATCAGGGAAGAACCGGGGAGCTGTTTTTT.